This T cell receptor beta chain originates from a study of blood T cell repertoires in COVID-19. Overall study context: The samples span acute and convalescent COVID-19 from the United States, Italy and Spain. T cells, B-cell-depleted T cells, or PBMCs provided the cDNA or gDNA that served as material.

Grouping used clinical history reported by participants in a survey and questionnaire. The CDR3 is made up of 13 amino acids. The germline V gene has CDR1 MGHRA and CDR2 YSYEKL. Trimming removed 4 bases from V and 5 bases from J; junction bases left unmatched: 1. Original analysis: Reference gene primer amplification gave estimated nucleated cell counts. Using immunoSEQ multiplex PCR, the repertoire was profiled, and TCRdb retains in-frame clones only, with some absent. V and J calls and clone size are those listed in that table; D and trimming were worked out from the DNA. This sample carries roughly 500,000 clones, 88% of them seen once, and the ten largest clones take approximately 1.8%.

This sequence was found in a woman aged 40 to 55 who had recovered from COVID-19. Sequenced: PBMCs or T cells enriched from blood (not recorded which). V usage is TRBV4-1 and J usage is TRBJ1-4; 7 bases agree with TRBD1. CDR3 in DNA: TGCGCCAGCAGCCCACAGGGGAATGAAAAACTGTTTTTT. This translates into CASSPQGNEKLFF.